This TCR beta chain was identified in a study of cytomegalovirus exposure and HLA in healthy donors (dated by TCRdb to between 2016 and 2019). At the level of the whole study: A later analysis indicated that the 120 validation repertoires were generated on the platform also employed for the 670 or so repertoires of the first cohort. Along with the approximately 700-subject first cohort, a separate validation cohort of around 110 different subjects was used. High-throughput TCR immunosequencing, statistical association of individual TCRs with disease status, and machine learning were combined to predict cytomegalovirus infection status. The study aimed to test whether signatures of past pathogen exposure could be identified by cataloging public T cell receptors. The paper as a whole reports these results and caveats: Most TCR sequences were observed very rarely across donors, whereas some public TCRs were present in many individuals. In vitro tests confirmed that three of the cytomegalovirus-associated TCR beta chains recognize cytomegalovirus antigens. The authors suggested that the approach could potentially be generalized to other disease states and immunological phenotypes. In both the original and validation cohorts, the classifier was reported to diagnose cytomegalovirus status with high specificity and sensitivity. Subsequent analysis determined that TCRs grouped into clusters in the first cohort also showed a tendency toward co-occurrence across the 130 or so validation repertoires, and 94% of cluster scores exceeded 0. The study listed around 160 TCR beta chains as associated with cytomegalovirus. A later analysis had no HLA typing for the validation cohort, so co-occurrence there was scored across all 130 or so repertoires.

Regarding this clone: What antigen it recognizes has not been identified. No quality values exist for individual bases; no much larger clone is one base distant.

Separate from the approximately 730-subject first cohort, the validation cohort of about 130 subjects was the group to which the donors belonged. Ends trimmed: V by 5 bases, J by 5 bases; bases unmatched to a gene: 7. The CDR1 and CDR2 encoded by the germline V gene are SGHRS and YFSETQ. The CDR3, from cysteine to phenylalanine, totals 13 residues. Only the CDR3 DNA is retained, 39 bases long and in frame from the first base. To prepare the library, the immunoSEQ multiplex PCR assay was applied. The study's processing was this. A statistical classification framework was developed to diagnose cytomegalovirus status using the catalog of TCR beta chain sequences. TCRdb took this table from immuneACCESS and kept in-frame rearrangements with V and J called. Such tables lack part of the clones; where checked against another copy, unresolved V genes explain under half of the gap, and the rest is unexplained. The V and J calls and clone size were taken over from that table, and D and trimming were inferred from the DNA. The sample table shows about 220,000 clones, and 85% to 90% are seen once. About 3% of the sample lies in the top ten.

This chain is built from TRBV5-1 and TRBJ2-7, with 7 bases aligning to TRBD1. What was sequenced was PBMCs. The source of this sequence is a young man in good health and CMV-seronegative. The DNA reads as follows: TGCGCCAGCAGTCTTACGACAGGGAACGAGCAGTACTTC. It specifies CASSLTTGNEQYF.